This passage covers 23 T cell receptor beta chains from one sample sequenced in a study of pediatric ulcerative colitis. The rectum was sampled with one to two pinch biopsies at colonoscopy. Here immunoSEQ multiplex PCR was the method, and the copy in TCRdb shows in-frame clones only, minus some. The sample includes over 20,000 clones, about 71% of them seen just once. Sequencing input: gut tissue. These receptors all come from a boy between 10 and 17 years old with severe ulcerative colitis.

CDR3: CASRLEVSGAPNTGELFF. DNA of the CDR3: TGTGCAAGTCGCTTAGAGGTTAGCGGGGCCCCGAACACCGGGGAGCTGTTTTTT. The rearrangement joins TRBV12-2 to TRBJ2-2; TRBD2, the table's D call, lacks a check against the DNA. TRBV12-2 is tagged as a pseudogene. This CDR3 spans 18 amino acids.

The chain is built from TRBV20-1 and TRBJ2-3; D remains ambiguous. V was cut by 6 bases and J by 8 bases, with 12 bases left in between. The CDR3 is 11 residues long. Germline CDR1 is DFQATT and CDR2 is SNEGSKA (reference sequence). The CDR3: CSAPLLGTQYF. In DNA form, the CDR3 reads TGCAGTGCCCCACTACTCGGTACGCAGTATTTT.

The chain recombines TRBV19 with TRBJ1-5; TRBD1 matches at 8 bases. Germline trimming cut 0 bases from V and 8 bases from J; bases unmatched to any gene: 6. Germline lookup yields CDR1 LNHDA and CDR2 SQIVND (reference sequence). The CDR3 totals 15 residues. Here the CDR3 reads CASSIDRGLYEPQHF. CDR3 sequence (DNA): TGTGCCAGTAGTATAGACAGGGGGCTCTACGAGCCCCAGCATTTT.

This chain connects TRBV30 to TRBJ1-6; 8 nucleotides agree with TRBD1. The CDR3 consists of 15 residues. Trimming cost V 5 bases and J 6 bases; bases outside gene matches: 9. Germline V CDR1 and CDR2: GTSNPN, SVGIG (reference sequence). The CDR3 loop is CAWSWTGLRNSPLHF. CDR3 nucleotides: TGTGCCTGGTCCTGGACAGGGTTGCGTAATTCACCCCTCCACTTT.

The J gene is TRBJ1-2, the V gene TRBV28; possible D gene TRBD1, 5 bases. The V gene's germline CDR1 is MDHEN and CDR2 SYDVKM. The germline V and J ends were trimmed by 7 bases and 6 bases, with 12 bases remaining between them. The CDR3 spans 12 residues. For the CDR3, the DNA is TGTGCCAGCACCCTGAGGGGAAATGGCTACACCTTC. This codes for CASTLRGNGYTF.

This clone has just one count. The J gene is TRBJ2-7, the V gene TRBV29-1, with 8 bases aligning to TRBD1. Per the germline V gene, CDR1 is SQVTM and CDR2 is ANQGSEA. The V gene end was trimmed by 1 base and the J gene end by 12 bases; junction bases not matched to a gene: 20. The CDR3 has 16 residues. CDR3 DNA sequence: TGCAGCGTTGAAGGGGGAGCAGGGCAGGGGGCGAGGCAACTGTACTTC. As protein: CSVEGGAGQGARQLYF.

The V call is TRBV30, the J call TRBJ1-3, with 7 nucleotides matching TRBD1. CDR1 GTSNPN and CDR2 SVGIG come from the germline V gene (reference sequence). The CDR3 runs 13 residues. Germline trimming cut 0 bases from V and 4 bases from J; bases unmatched to any gene: 0. The CDR3 is CAWSVQGGNTIYF. CDR3 nucleotides: TGTGCCTGGAGTGTACAGGGGGGAAACACCATATATTTT.

This clone has only a few counts. The gene calls are TRBV2 and TRBJ1-1; 8 bases align to TRBD1. V was pared by 6 bases and J by 3 bases, with 6 bases of the junction left unmatched. Germline CDR1 SNHLY, CDR2 FYNNEI. The CDR3 sequence is 14 residues long. CDR3 sequence: CASSERQGYTEAFF. CDR3 sequence (DNA): TGTGCCAGCAGCGAACGACAGGGGTACACTGAAGCTTTCTTT.

This clone was detected only a few times. This chain joins TRBV13 and TRBJ2-7; 9 nucleotides agree with TRBD1. V was clipped by 3 bases and J by 0 bases; unmatched bases: 3. The germline gives CDR1 PRHDT, CDR2 FYEKMQ (reference sequence). CDR3 length: 15 amino acids. CDR3 protein: CASSLGTGSSYEQYF. The CDR3 DNA follows: TGTGCCAGCAGCTTGGGGACAGGGAGCTCCTACGAGCAGTACTTC.

This chain uses TRBV11-2 with TRBJ2-3; D remains ambiguous. V gave up 6 bases and J gave up 1 base, with 11 bases separating them. CDR1 is SGHAT, CDR2 FQNNGV, per germline. This CDR3 is built from 14 residues. The CDR3 spells CASREFGGTDTQYF. The CDR3 nucleotides are TGTGCCAGCAGGGAATTCGGAGGCACAGATACGCAGTATTTT. The full variable domain, its missing parts supplied by reference TRBV11-2 and TRBJ2-3, is EAGVAQSPRYKIIEKRQSVAFWCNPISGHATLYWYQQILGQGPKLLIQFQNNGVVDDSQLPKDRFSAERLKGVDSTLKIQPAKLEDSAVYLCASREFGGTDTQYFGPGTRLTVL.

This clone was counted between two and nine times. The gene calls are TRBV5-4 and TRBJ1-1; maybe TRBD1 (5 bases). The V end lost 6 bases, the J end lost 6 bases, and 21 bases lay between the germline ends. The CDR3 has 15 residues. Per the germline V gene, CDR1 is SGHNT and CDR2 is YYREEE (reference sequence). The CDR3: CASTQGGDAGPEAFF. CDR3 nucleotides: TGTGCCAGCACCCAGGGCGGGGATGCAGGTCCTGAAGCTTTCTTT.

The rearrangement links TRBV9 to TRBJ2-3; no definite D call. V lost 0 bases to trimming and J lost 8 bases, with 7 bases between them. CDR1 is SGDLS and CDR2 is YYNGEE in the germline V gene. The CDR3 has 12 residues. CDR3 DNA sequence: TGTGCCAGCAGCGTAGACTCCACTACGCAGTATTTT. Translation gives CASSVDSTTQYF.

V is TRBV30 and J is TRBJ1-6; D is ambiguous. The CDR3 consists of 14 residues. CDR1 is GTSNPN, CDR2 SVGIG, per germline (reference sequence). The ends were cut back, 1 base at V and 10 bases at J, with 14 bases in the middle. The CDR3 bases are TGTGCCTGGAGTGGCCCCGAAGGATACTCACCCCTCCACTTT. It codes for CAWSGPEGYSPLHF.

The chain combines TRBV30 with TRBJ1-1, with TRBD1 as a possible D gene (5 bases). Germline V gives CDR1 GTSNPN, CDR2 SVGIG (reference sequence). The ends were cut back, 5 bases at V and 0 bases at J, with 7 bases in the middle. The CDR3 is made up of 12 amino acids. The CDR3 spells CAWRQLNTEAFF. The DNA of the CDR3 is TGTGCCTGGCGACAGCTGAACACTGAAGCTTTCTTT.

The rearrangement uses TRBV7-9 and TRBJ2-7; D ambiguous. CDR1 and CDR2 from the germline V gene are SEHNR and FQNEAQ (reference sequence). The CDR3 has 12 residues. V was pared by 4 bases and J by 6 bases, with 10 bases between. The CDR3 coding sequence is TGTGCCAGCAGCTATGTGGGTGGCGAGCAGTACTTC. It codes for CASSYVGGEQYF.

CDR3: CASSYSRSYNEQFF. CDR3 DNA: TGTGCCAGCAGTTACTCGAGAAGTTACAATGAGCAGTTCTTC. The chain links TRBV6-5 to TRBJ2-1; no firm D call. The CDR3 sequence is 14 residues long. The V gene's germline CDR1 is MNHEY and CDR2 SVGAGI. The ends were cut back, 0 bases at V and 4 bases at J, with 7 bases in the middle.

This sequence joins TRBV6-1 and TRBJ2-5; TRBD1 is a possible D gene (5 bases). CDR3 length: 15 amino acids. The germline V gene encodes CDR1 MNHNS and CDR2 SASEGT. Trimming stripped 1 base from V and 4 bases from J, with 13 bases between. As DNA, the CDR3 is TGTGCCAGCAGTGAAGGGGGCAGGATAATAGAGACCCAGTACTTC. Translating gives CASSEGGRIIETQYF.

The chain uses TRBV6-6 and TRBJ1-1; D unclear. Germline CDR1 reads MNHNY; CDR2 reads SVGAGI (reference sequence). V lost 6 bases and J lost 1, with 15 bases in between. This CDR3 is 15 amino acids long. CDR3 sequence (DNA): TGTGCCAGCAGACCAGACACTTACAAGAACACTGAAGCTTTCTTT. Encoded protein: CASRPDTYKNTEAFF.

The rearrangement joins TRBV20-1 to TRBJ2-7; D may be TRBD1 or TRBD2 (5 bases each). The CDR3 extends over 11 amino acids. The germline gives CDR1 DFQATT, CDR2 SNEGSKA (reference sequence). The V end was cut by 5 bases, the J end by 5 bases, with 10 bases between. The CDR3 DNA reads TGCAGTGCTCCGGGACGAGACGAGCAGTACTTC. As protein: CSAPGRDEQYF.

This chain joins TRBV5-1 and TRBJ2-2; D gene unclear. Trimming removed 4 bases at V and 4 bases at J, with 8 bases between. Germline values: CDR1 SGHRS, CDR2 YFSETQ. The CDR3 contains 13 residues. The CDR3 bases are TGCGCCAGCAGCACAACTTCCACCGGGGAGCTGTTTTTT. Translated, it gives CASSTTSTGELFF.

V usage is TRBV4-3 and J usage is TRBJ2-7; D tentatively fits TRBD1 or TRBD2 (5 bases each). Trimming cost V 4 bases and J 0 bases, with 13 bases left between them. Germline assignment: CDR1 LGHNA and CDR2 YSLEER. This CDR3 contains 15 residues. CDR3 in DNA: TGCGCCAGCAGCCGGTCCGGGACGGACTCCTACGAGCAGTACTTC. This codes for CASSRSGTDSYEQYF.

V gene TRBV5-1 combines with J gene TRBJ1-6; D gene ambiguous. Deletions cut 5 bases from V and 10 bases from J, with 10 bases between. Germline V CDR1 and CDR2: SGHRS, YFSETQ. The CDR3 runs 12 residues. CDR3: CASREGGSPLHF. The CDR3 region has the DNA TGCGCCAGCAGGGAAGGAGGGTCACCCCTCCACTTT.

The gene calls are TRBV2 and TRBJ2-5; 8 nucleotides line up with TRBD1. V lost 4 bases, J lost 3 bases, and 4 bases stayed unmatched. Germline assignment: CDR1 SNHLY and CDR2 FYNNEI. The CDR3 is 14 amino acids. This CDR3 reads CASSGQGRKETQYF. The DNA for the CDR3 is TGTGCCAGCAGTGGACAGGGGCGAAAAGAGACCCAGTACTTC.